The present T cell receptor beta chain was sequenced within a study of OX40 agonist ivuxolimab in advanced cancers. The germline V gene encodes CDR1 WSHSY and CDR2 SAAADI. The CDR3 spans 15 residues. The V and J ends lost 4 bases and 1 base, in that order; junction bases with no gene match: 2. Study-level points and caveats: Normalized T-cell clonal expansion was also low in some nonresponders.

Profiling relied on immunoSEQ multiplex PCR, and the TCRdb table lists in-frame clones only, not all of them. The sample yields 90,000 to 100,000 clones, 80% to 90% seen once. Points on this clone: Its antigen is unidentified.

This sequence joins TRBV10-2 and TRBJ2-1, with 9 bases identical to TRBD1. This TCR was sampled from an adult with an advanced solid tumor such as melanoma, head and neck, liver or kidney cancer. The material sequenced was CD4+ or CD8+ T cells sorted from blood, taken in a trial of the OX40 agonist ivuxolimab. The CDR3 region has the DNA TGCGCCAGCAGTGCTGACAGGGGGTCCTACAATGAGCAGTTCTTC. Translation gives CASSADRGSYNEQFF.